One and the same sample provided the 17 T cell receptor beta chains below, sequenced in a study of blood T cell repertoires in COVID-19. Measured with immunoSEQ multiplex PCR; TCRdb has only the in-frame clones, and not every one. The sample includes over 200,000 clones, under 90% of them seen just once. Sequences were obtained from peripheral blood. These receptors all come from an elderly woman with active or convalescent COVID-19.

The chain couples TRBV6-6 to TRBJ2-7, with 9 bases fitting TRBD1. The V and J ends lost 5 bases and 3 bases, in that order; junction bases with no gene match: 11. Germline values: CDR1 MNHNY, CDR2 SVGAGI (reference sequence). The CDR3 has 16 amino acids. This CDR3 is CASSPPSGQGGYEQYF. The CDR3 coding sequence is TGTGCCAGCAGTCCGCCCTCGGGACAGGGAGGCTACGAGCAGTACTTC.

The chain carries TRBV15 and TRBJ1-1; D unclear. Trimming took off 0 bases at V and 1 base at J, with 12 bases between the two ends. The CDR3 totals 16 residues. CDR1 is LNHNV, CDR2 YYDKDF, per germline (reference sequence). The CDR3 spells CATSRDRYLSNTEAFF. The CDR3 DNA reads TGTGCCACCAGCAGAGATCGGTACCTCTCGAACACTGAAGCTTTCTTT. The complete variable domain, with remaining parts taken from reference TRBV15 and TRBJ1-1, reads DAMVIQNPRYQVTQFGKPVTLSCSQTLNHNVMYWYQQKSSQAPKLLFHYYDKDFNNEADTPDNFQSRRPNTSFCFLDIRSPGLGDTAMYLCATSRDRYLSNTEAFFGQGTRLTVV.

This clone was seen once. V usage is TRBV11-3 and J usage is TRBJ2-1; 14 nucleotides match TRBD2. CDR1 and CDR2 (germline): SGHNT, YENEEA. The CDR3 is 17 amino acids. With V trimmed by 5 bases and J by 10 bases, 13 bases remained unmatched. CDR3 region: CASSPGLAGGRSGEQFF. CDR3 sequence (DNA): TGTGCCAGCAGCCCCGGACTAGCGGGGGGCCGTTCGGGAGAGCAGTTCTTC.

CDR3 DNA: TGTGCCAGCAGTTGGGCTCAGGGGCGGAATCAGCCCCAGCATTTT. It yields the protein CASSWAQGRNQPQHF. V is TRBV6-2 or TRBV6-3 and J is TRBJ1-5; D is perhaps TRBD1 (6 bases). This CDR3 is 15 amino acids long. V was pared by 4 bases and J by 4 bases, with 14 bases between. Germline V gene sequence: CDR1 MNHEY, CDR2 SVGEGT.

The CDR3 spells CASSPVGKMNTEAFF. DNA of the CDR3: TGTGCCAGCAGCCCAGTCGGGAAAATGAACACTGAAGCTTTCTTT. The chain combines TRBV11-2 with TRBJ1-1; D remains ambiguous. Germline V gene sequence: CDR1 SGHAT, CDR2 FQNNGV. V was pared by 5 bases and J by 0 bases, with 13 bases between. The CDR3 contains 15 residues.

The V call is TRBV6-2 or TRBV6-3, the J call TRBJ2-7; 11 bases align to TRBD2. This CDR3 spans 17 amino acids. Germline lookup yields CDR1 MNHEY and CDR2 SVGEGT. With V trimmed by 0 bases and J by 0 bases, 4 bases remained unmatched. CDR3 loop: CASSYSGLAVSSYEQYF. The CDR3 nucleotides are TGTGCCAGCAGTTACTCGGGACTAGCGGTGAGCTCCTACGAGCAGTACTTC.

The V call is TRBV25-1, the J call TRBJ2-1; 11 nucleotides line up with TRBD2. Trimming at V came to 6 bases and at J to 6 bases, leaving 4 bases not matched to a gene. CDR3 length equals 14 residues. Germline CDR1 is MGHDK and CDR2 is SYGVNS. CDR3 in amino acids: CASRLAGGVNEQFF. As DNA, the CDR3 is TGTGCCAGCAGGCTAGCGGGGGGCGTCAATGAGCAGTTCTTC.

This sequence joins TRBV29-1 and TRBJ2-7, with TRBD1 identical over 7 bases. The CDR3 is 13 amino acids. Germline values: CDR1 SQVTM, CDR2 ANQGSEA. The V segment lost 4 bases and the J segment 7 bases; nucleotides outside the gene matches: 10. CDR3 DNA: TGCAGCGTTGTTGGGGACAGCCCTTGGGAGCAGTACTTC. Its translation is CSVVGDSPWEQYF.

The chain carries TRBV6-5 and TRBJ1-4, with D possibly being TRBD1 (5 bases). Germline loops: CDR1 MNHEY, CDR2 SVGAGI. V lost 1 base to trimming and J lost 5 bases, with 11 bases between them. The CDR3 has 15 residues. The CDR3 protein is CASSYFGAGNEKLFF. DNA for the CDR3: TGTGCCAGCAGTTACTTTGGGGCGGGGAATGAAAAACTGTTTTTT.

The V call is TRBV12-3 or TRBV12-4, the J call TRBJ1-6, with a possible D match to TRBD1 (6 bases). V shed 6 bases and J shed 11 bases, with 11 bases lying between them. The CDR3 length is 12 residues. The CDR3, as DNA: TGTGCCAGCAGCCTGCAGGGGACACCCCTCCACTTT. This encodes CASSLQGTPLHF.

This clone has a handful of counts. The chain carries TRBV5-1 and TRBJ2-3, with 10 bases that match TRBD2. V trimming: 2 bases; J trimming: 1 base; junction bases outside the gene matches: 1. The CDR3 runs to 15 residues. The germline CDR1 and CDR2 sequences are SGHRS and YFSETQ. DNA for the CDR3: TGCGCCAGCAGCTTACTAGCGGGACGCACAGATACGCAGTATTTT. Its translation is CASSLLAGRTDTQYF. Full variable domain (missing parts from reference TRBV5-1 and TRBJ2-3): KAGVTQTPRYLIKTRGQQVTLSCSPISGHRSVSWYQQTPGQGLQFLFEYFSETQRNKGNFPGRFSGRQFSNSRSEMNVSTLELGDSALYLCASSLLAGRTDTQYFGPGTRLTVL.

The chain has TRBV27 and TRBJ2-1, with TRBD2 identical over 8 bases. Per the germline V gene, CDR1 is MNHEY and CDR2 is SMNVEV (reference sequence). This CDR3 contains 13 residues. V lost 3 bases and J lost 7; bases outside the gene matches: 2. The CDR3 region is CASSFGGGNEQFF. The CDR3 region has the DNA TGTGCCAGCAGTTTCGGCGGGGGGAATGAGCAGTTCTTC.

This clone showed up just a few times. The V gene is TRBV7-4, the J gene TRBJ2-2, with D uncertain. This CDR3 has 16 residues. Trimming stripped 5 bases from V and 5 bases from J, with 18 bases between. CDR1 is SGHVT and CDR2 is SQSDAQ in the germline V gene. CDR3 nucleotide sequence: TGTGCCAGCAGCCCGCGTTGCTGCCAAACTACCGGGGAGCTGTTTTTT. Its protein product is CASSPRCCQTTGELFF. Full variable domain (rest looked up from reference TRBV7-4 and TRBJ2-2): GAGVSQSPRYKVAKRGRDVALRCDSISGHVTLYWYRQTLGQGSEVLTYSQSDAQRDKSGRPSGRFSAERPERSVSTLKIQRTEQGDSAVYLCASSPRCCQTTGELFFGEGSRLTVL.

This chain joins TRBV7-6 and TRBJ1-1; 7 positions agree with TRBD1. The length of the CDR3 is 15 residues. V was clipped by 4 bases and J by 4 bases; unmatched bases: 9. Germline V gene sequence: CDR1 SGHVS, CDR2 FNYEAQ. The CDR3 coding sequence is TGTGCCAGCAGCTCGGCGACAGGGTGGGGCACTGAAGCTTTCTTT. Its translation is CASSSATGWGTEAFF.

The chain recombines TRBV7-5 with TRBJ2-1; the DNA was not compared with TRBD1, the D call given in the table. TRBV7-5 is a recognized pseudogene. The CDR3 contains 21 residues. In nucleotides, the CDR3 is TGTGCCAGAAGCTCCATAACGGGACAGGGGAAGATGGCGGGAGACACCAGTGAGCAGTTCTTC. This gives the protein CARSSITGQGKMAGDTSEQFF.

Only a few counts were recorded for this clone. The chain combines TRBV11-1 with TRBJ2-1; D might be TRBD1 (5 bases). V was clipped by 1 base and J by 4 bases, with 14 bases between them. Germline V gene sequence: CDR1 SGHAT, CDR2 FQDESV (reference sequence). This CDR3 has 16 residues. CDR3 residues: CASSLGWQGRYNEQFF. CDR3 sequence (DNA): TGTGCCAGCAGCTTAGGGTGGCAGGGTAGGTACAATGAGCAGTTCTTC. Full variable domain (rest looked up from reference TRBV11-1 and TRBJ2-1): EAEVAQSPRYKITEKSQAVAFWCDPISGHATLYWYRQILGQGPELLVQFQDESVVDDSQLPKDRFSAERLKGVDSTLKIQPAELGDSAMYLCASSLGWQGRYNEQFFGPGTRLTVL.

The chain joins TRBV18 to TRBJ1-2; D is possibly TRBD1 (5 bases). V was clipped by 0 bases and J by 7 bases, with 15 bases between them. This CDR3 contains 15 residues. CDR1 and CDR2 (germline): KGHSH, LQKENI. CDR3 DNA: TGTGCCAGCTCACCACCGGCAGGGATGGTTCGTGGCTACACCTTC. Residues: CASSPPAGMVRGYTF.